The TCR beta chain described here comes from a study of blood T cell repertoires in COVID-19. As for the study in general: Sources were T cells, B-cell-depleted T cells, or PBMCs; the material itself was cDNA or gDNA.

This clone was seen a single time. Self-reported history from a screening survey and questionnaire set each donor's cohort. Recovery meant two consecutive negative NP/OP PCR tests, professional clearance, or resolved symptoms. The CDR3 consists of 14 residues. The ends lost 1 base at V and 3 bases at J; junction bases unmatched: 3. CDR1 is MNHNS, CDR2 SASEGT, per germline. Repertoires were generated with immunoSEQ multiplex PCR, while TCRdb's copy carries only in-frame clones and drops some. Counted here are 360,000 or so clones, about 90% occurring once; the ten biggest clones make up 2.5% to 3%. This TCR came from a woman aged 30 to 39 who had recovered from COVID-19. The sequencing sample was made of PBMCs or T cells enriched from blood (not recorded which). The chain employs TRBV6-1 and TRBJ2-7, with TRBD2 identical over 7 bases. The CDR3 protein is CASSEGGGDYEQYF. For the CDR3, the DNA is TGTGCCAGCAGTGAAGGGGGGGGAGACTACGAGCAGTACTTC.